The 7 T cell receptor beta chains given below trace back to one sample, sequenced in a study of cytomegalovirus exposure and HLA in healthy donors (dated by TCRdb to the late 2010s). The library was made by the immunoSEQ multiplex PCR assay. For the multiplex PCR, a mixture combining 60 forward primers for TCR Vbeta segments and 13 reverse primers for TCR Jbeta segments was used. The table comes from immuneACCESS by way of TCRdb, which keeps in-frame sequences with V and J called. Part of the clones is missing from these tables; in studies checked, under half for an unresolved V gene and the rest for unknown reasons. A total of 100,000 or so clones appear in this sample, around 79% of them only once. The leading ten clones occupy roughly 5% of the sample. Sequencing was performed on PBMCs. The receptors stem from a woman in her thirties or forties in good health and CMV-seronegative.

The rearrangement joins TRBV7-2 to TRBJ2-7; weak D call: TRBD1 (5 bases). CDR3 length: 12 amino acids. Germline V CDR1 and CDR2: SGHTA, FQGNSA. Trimming stripped 2 bases from V and 9 bases from J, with 11 bases between. CDR3: CASSLMGQRQYF. CDR3 in DNA: TGTGCCAGCAGCTTAATGGGGCAACGGCAGTACTTC.

The rearrangement uses TRBV5-6 and TRBJ1-5; TRBD1 might be the D (5 bases). V lost 6 bases and J lost 7, with 23 bases in between. CDR1 and CDR2 from the germline V gene are SGHDT and YYEEEE. The CDR3 totals 16 residues. DNA of the CDR3: TGTGCCAGCACCCGGAGTGAGAGCGGGGCCTCGCAGCCCCAGCATTTT. Its translation is CASTRSESGASQPQHF.

The chain is built from TRBV7-2 and TRBJ1-2, with TRBD1 matching over 7 bases. V lost 1 base to trimming and J lost 8 bases; unmatched junction nucleotides: 13. Germline CDR1 reads SGHTA; CDR2 reads FQGNSA. The CDR3 spans 16 residues. This CDR3 is CASSLVRGRYKVGYTF. The CDR3, as DNA: TGTGCCAGCAGCTTAGTGAGGGGGCGTTACAAAGTAGGCTACACCTTC.

The J gene is TRBJ2-5, the V gene TRBV4-1; 12 bases agree with TRBD1. The J call is uncertain, as TRBJ2-7 better fits the DNA end. CDR1 and CDR2 from the germline V gene are MGHRA and YSYEKL. CDR3 length: 17 amino acids. The CDR3 reads CASSQNRGQGATDEQYF. The CDR3, as DNA: TGCGCCAGCAGCCAAAATCGGGGACAGGGGGCTACCGACGAGCAGTACTTC.

Sample share makes this clone large. The sample contains more than one DNA sequence encoding this CDR3. The chain combines TRBV5-1 with TRBJ1-2; 8 nucleotides line up with TRBD1. CDR3 length: 15 amino acids. V lost 4 bases and J lost 4; bases outside the gene matches: 9. Germline V CDR1 and CDR2: SGHRS, YFSETQ. CDR3: CASSMEPQGAYGYTF. Here the CDR3 DNA reads TGCGCCAGCAGCATGGAGCCTCAGGGGGCCTATGGCTACACCTTC.

The chain recombines TRBV20-1 with TRBJ2-5, with TRBD1 as a possible D gene (6 bases). The J call may be incorrect, as the DNA end agrees better with TRBJ2-7. The CDR3 is made up of 11 amino acids. Germline CDR1 is DFQATT and CDR2 is SNEGSKA (reference sequence). CDR3: CSARGGYEQYF. The CDR3 region has the DNA TGCAGTGCCCGAGGGGGCTACGAGCAGTACTTC.

The genes are TRBV27 and TRBJ2-7, with TRBD1 as a possible D gene (6 bases). The CDR3 runs to 15 residues. Germline assignment: CDR1 MNHEY and CDR2 SMNVEV (reference sequence). The V end was cut by 4 bases, the J end by 3 bases, with 16 bases between. The CDR3 is CASSSPGVSLYEQYF. DNA for the CDR3: TGTGCCAGCAGTTCTCCAGGGGTCTCCCTCTACGAGCAGTACTTC.